This entry features one TCR beta chain sequence. What it binds is unknown. The entry originates in a study of cytomegalovirus exposure and HLA in healthy donors. Study-wide results and limits: Later analysis demonstrated an association between a missense DCLRE1C variant and TCR beta V- and J-gene trimming. Specificity of a few CMV-associated chains for CMV antigens was verified in vitro. Presence/absence comparisons presumed near-even sequencing depth among donors.

Donors had nominal health at sampling but likely had unrecorded immune exposures. Trimming removed 6 bases from V and 2 bases from J, with 13 bases in between. This CDR3 comprises 14 residues. Germline CDR1 is LNHDA and CDR2 is SQIVND (reference sequence). The PCR used 60 Vbeta and 13 Jbeta primers. The repertoire was sequenced with immunoSEQ multiplex PCR; TCRdb's copy has only in-frame clones and lacks some. Among over 55,000 clones, about 71% were seen once, and the ten largest hold 8.5% to 10%. The chain has TRBV19 and TRBJ1-2; D possibly corresponds to TRBD1 (5 bases). Sequencing was done on a sample of PBMCs. This receptor was obtained from a woman aged 50 to 60 in good health and CMV-seropositive. CDR3 amino acids: CASRAQGYNYGYTF. The DNA for the CDR3 is TGTGCCAGTAGAGCGCAGGGATACAACTATGGCTACACCTTC.